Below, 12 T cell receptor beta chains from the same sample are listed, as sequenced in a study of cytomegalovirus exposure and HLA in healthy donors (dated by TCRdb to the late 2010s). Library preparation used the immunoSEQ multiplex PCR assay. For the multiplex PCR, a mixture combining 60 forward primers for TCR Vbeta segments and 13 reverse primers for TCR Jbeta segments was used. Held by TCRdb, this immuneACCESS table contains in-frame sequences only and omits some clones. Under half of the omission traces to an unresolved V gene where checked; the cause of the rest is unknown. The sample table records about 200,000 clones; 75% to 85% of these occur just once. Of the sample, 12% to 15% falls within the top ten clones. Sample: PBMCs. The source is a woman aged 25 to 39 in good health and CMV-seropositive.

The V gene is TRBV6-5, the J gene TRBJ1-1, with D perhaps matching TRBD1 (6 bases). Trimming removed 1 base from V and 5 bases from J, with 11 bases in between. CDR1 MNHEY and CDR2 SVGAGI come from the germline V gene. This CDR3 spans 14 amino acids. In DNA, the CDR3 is TGTGCCAGCAGTTACTTCAGGGGAGCGACTGAAGCTTTCTTT. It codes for CASSYFRGATEAFF.

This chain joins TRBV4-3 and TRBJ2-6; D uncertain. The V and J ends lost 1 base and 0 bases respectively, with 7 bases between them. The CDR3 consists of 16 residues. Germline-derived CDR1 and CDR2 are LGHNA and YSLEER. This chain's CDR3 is CASSQAGHSGANVLTF. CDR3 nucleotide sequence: TGCGCCAGCAGCCAAGCAGGTCACTCTGGGGCCAACGTCCTGACTTTC.

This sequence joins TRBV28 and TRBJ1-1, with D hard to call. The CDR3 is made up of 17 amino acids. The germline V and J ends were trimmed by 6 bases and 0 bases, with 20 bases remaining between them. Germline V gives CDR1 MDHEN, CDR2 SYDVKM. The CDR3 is CASSPPRNSPLNTEAFF. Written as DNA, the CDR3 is TGTGCCAGCAGCCCCCCCCGGAACAGCCCTTTGAACACTGAAGCTTTCTTT.

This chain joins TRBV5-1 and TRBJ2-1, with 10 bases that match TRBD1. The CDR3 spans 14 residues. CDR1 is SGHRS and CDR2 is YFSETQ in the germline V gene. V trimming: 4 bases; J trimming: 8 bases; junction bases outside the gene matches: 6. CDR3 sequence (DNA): TGCGCCAGCAGCCGGGGACAGGGGAGGGATGAGCAGTTCTTC. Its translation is CASSRGQGRDEQFF.

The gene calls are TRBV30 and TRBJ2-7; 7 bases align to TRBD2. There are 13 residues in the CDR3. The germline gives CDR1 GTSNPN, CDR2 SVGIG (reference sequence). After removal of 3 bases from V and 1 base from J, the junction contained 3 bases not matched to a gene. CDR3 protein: CAWSRDYSYEQYF. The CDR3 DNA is TGTGCCTGGAGCCGGGACTATTCCTACGAGCAGTACTTC.

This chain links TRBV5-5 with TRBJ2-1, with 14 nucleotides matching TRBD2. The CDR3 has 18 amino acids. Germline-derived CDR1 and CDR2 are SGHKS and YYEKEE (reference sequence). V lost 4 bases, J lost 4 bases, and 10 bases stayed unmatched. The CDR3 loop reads CASSQPGTSGREYNEQFF. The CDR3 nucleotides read TGTGCCAGCAGCCAACCTGGGACTAGCGGGAGAGAGTACAATGAGCAGTTCTTC.

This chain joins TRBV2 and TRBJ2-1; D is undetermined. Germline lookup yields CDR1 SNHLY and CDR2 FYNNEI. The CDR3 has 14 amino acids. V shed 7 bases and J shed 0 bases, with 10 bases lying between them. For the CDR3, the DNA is TGTGCCAGCAAGGAGCGTAGCTCCTACAATGAGCAGTTCTTC. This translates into CASKERSSYNEQFF.

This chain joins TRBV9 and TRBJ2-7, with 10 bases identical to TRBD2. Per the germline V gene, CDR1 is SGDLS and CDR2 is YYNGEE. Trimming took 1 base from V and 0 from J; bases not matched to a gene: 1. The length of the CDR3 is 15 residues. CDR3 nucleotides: TGTGCCAGCAGCGTATCTAGCGGGAGCTCCTACGAGCAGTACTTC. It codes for CASSVSSGSSYEQYF. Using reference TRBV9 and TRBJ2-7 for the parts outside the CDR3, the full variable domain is DSGVTQTPKHLITATGQRVTLRCSPRSGDLSVYWYQQSLDQGLQFLIQYYNGEERAKGNILERFSAQQFPDLHSELNLSSLELGDSALYFCASSVSSGSSYEQYFGPGTRLTVT.

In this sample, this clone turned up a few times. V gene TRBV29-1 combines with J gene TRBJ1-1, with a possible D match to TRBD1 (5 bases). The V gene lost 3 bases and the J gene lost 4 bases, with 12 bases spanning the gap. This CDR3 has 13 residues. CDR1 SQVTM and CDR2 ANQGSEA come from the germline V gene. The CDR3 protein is CSVETGGGTEAFF. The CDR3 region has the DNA TGCAGCGTTGAGACCGGGGGTGGCACTGAAGCTTTCTTT.

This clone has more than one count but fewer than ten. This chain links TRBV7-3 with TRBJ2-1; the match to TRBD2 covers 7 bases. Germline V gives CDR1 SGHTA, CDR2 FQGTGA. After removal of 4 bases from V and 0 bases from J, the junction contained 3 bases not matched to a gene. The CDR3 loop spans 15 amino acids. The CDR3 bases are TGTGCCAGCAGCTCAACTAGCGCCTCCTACAATGAGCAGTTCTTC. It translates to CASSSTSASYNEQFF. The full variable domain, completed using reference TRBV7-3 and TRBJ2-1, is GAGVSQTPSNKVTEKGKYVELRCDPISGHTALYWYRQSLGQGPEFLIYFQGTGAADDSGLPNDRFFAVRPEGSVSTLKIQRTERGDSAVYLCASSSTSASYNEQFFGPGTRLTVL.

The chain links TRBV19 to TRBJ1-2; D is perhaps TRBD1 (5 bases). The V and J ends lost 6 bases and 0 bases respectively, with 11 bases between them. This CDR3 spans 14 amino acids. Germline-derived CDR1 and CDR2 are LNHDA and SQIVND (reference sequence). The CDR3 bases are TGTGCCAGTAGCGTAGGGGTCGCTAACTATGGCTACACCTTC. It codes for CASSVGVANYGYTF.

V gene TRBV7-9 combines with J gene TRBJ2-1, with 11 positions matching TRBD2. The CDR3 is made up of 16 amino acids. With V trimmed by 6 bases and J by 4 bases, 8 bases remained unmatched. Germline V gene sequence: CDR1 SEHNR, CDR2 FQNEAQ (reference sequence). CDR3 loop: CASSSITSGSYNEQFF. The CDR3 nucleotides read TGTGCCAGCAGTTCGATTACTAGCGGGAGTTACAATGAGCAGTTCTTC.